The sequence of this T cell receptor beta chain was determined in a study of blood T cell repertoires in COVID-19. Using immunoSEQ multiplex PCR, the repertoire was profiled, and TCRdb retains in-frame clones only, with some absent. The top ten clones hold around 2.9% of a sample with a few hundred thousand clones, roughly 84% of them seen once. The V end was cut by 4 bases, the J end by 0 bases, with 16 bases between. The CDR3 is 17 amino acids. Germline CDR1 MDHEN, CDR2 SYDVKM. This TCR came from a man aged 50 or older who had recovered from COVID-19. Sequencing was performed on peripheral blood. The rearrangement uses TRBV28 and TRBJ1-5; D might be TRBD1 (6 bases). The CDR3 DNA reads TGTGCCAGCAGTTCTCCCCAGCAGGGGACTAGCAATCAGCCCCAGCATTTT. Translating it yields CASSSPQQGTSNQPQHF.